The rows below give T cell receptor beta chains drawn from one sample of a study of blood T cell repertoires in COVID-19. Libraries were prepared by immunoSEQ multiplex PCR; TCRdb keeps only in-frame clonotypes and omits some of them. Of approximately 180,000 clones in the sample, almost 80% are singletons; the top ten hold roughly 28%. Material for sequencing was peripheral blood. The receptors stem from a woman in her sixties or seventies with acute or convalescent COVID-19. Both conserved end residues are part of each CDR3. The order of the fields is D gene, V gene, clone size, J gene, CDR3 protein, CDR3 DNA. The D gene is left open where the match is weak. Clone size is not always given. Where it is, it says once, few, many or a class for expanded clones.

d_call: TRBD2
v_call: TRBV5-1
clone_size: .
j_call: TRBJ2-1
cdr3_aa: CASSQGTSGKNNEQFF
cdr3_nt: TGCGCCAGCAGCCAAGGGACTAGCGGAAAAAACAATGAGCAGTTCTTC

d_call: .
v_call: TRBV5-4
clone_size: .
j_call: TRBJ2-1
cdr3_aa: CASSLRSSYNEQFF
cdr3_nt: TGTGCCAGCAGCTTAAGGAGCTCCTACAATGAGCAGTTCTTC

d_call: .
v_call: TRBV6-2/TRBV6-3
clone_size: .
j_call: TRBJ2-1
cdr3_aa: CASSYLGQGEQFF
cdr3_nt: TGTGCCAGCAGTTACTTAGGGCAGGGTGAGCAGTTCTTC

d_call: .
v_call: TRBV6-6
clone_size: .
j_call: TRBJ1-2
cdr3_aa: CASSYSAGGGYTF
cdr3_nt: TGTGCCAGCAGTTACTCCGCGGGAGGTGGCTACACCTTC

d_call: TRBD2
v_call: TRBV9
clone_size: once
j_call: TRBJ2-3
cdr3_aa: CASSVEAFSGSGTDTQYF
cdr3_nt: TGTGCCAGCAGCGTAGAGGCCTTTAGCGGGAGTGGCACAGATACGCAGTATTTT

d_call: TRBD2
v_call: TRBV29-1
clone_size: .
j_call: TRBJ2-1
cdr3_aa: CSVESPGLAGPRGYNEQFF
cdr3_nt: TGCAGCGTTGAATCCCCGGGACTAGCGGGACCCCGGGGTTACAATGAGCAGTTCTTC

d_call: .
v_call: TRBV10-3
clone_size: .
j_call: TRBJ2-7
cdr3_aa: CAISESRGASEQYF
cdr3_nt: TGTGCCATCAGTGAGAGTCGGGGGGCGAGCGAGCAGTACTTC

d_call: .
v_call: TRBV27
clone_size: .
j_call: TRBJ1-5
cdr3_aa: CASSLGGGRNQPQHF
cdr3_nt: TGTGCCAGCAGTTTAGGGGGGGGTCGCAATCAGCCCCAGCATTTT

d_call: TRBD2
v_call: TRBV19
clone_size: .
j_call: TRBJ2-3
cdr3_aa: CASSEAGADTQYF
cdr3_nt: TGTGCCAGTAGTGAGGCGGGGGCAGATACGCAGTATTTT

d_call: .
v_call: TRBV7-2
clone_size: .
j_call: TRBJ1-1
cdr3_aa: CASSLVFGATEAFF
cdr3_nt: TGTGCCAGCAGCTTAGTTTTTGGGGCCACTGAAGCTTTCTTT

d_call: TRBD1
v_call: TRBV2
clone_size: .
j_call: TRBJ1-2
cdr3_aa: CASSGIQGDNYGYTF
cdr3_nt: TGTGCCAGCAGTGGAATCCAGGGGGATAACTATGGCTACACCTTC

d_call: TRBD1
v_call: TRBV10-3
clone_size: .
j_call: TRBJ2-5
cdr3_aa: CAIRGDRGSETQYF
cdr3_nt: TGTGCCATCAGAGGGGACAGGGGGTCCGAGACCCAGTACTTC

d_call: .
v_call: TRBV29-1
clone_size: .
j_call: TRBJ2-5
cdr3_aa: CSVEDSPGETQYF
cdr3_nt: TGCAGCGTTGAGGACAGTCCCGGAGAGACCCAGTACTTC

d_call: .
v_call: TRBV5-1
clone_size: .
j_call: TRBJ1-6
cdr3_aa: CASSLAWTEDSPLHF
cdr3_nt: TGCGCCAGCAGCTTGGCGTGGACAGAGGATTCACCCCTCCACTTT

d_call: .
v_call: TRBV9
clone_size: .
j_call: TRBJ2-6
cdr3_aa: CASSVTSTGSSGANVLTF
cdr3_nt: TGTGCCAGCAGCGTGACATCGACCGGCAGCTCTGGGGCCAACGTCCTGACTTTC

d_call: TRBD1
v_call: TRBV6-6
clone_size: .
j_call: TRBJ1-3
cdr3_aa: CASSLDRGDSGNTIYF
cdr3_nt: TGTGCCAGCAGCCTCGACAGGGGCGATTCAGGAAACACCATATATTTT

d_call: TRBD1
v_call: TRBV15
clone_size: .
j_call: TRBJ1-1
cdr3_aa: CATSRVHRGTEAFF
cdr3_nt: TGTGCCACCAGCAGAGTTCACAGGGGAACTGAAGCTTTCTTT